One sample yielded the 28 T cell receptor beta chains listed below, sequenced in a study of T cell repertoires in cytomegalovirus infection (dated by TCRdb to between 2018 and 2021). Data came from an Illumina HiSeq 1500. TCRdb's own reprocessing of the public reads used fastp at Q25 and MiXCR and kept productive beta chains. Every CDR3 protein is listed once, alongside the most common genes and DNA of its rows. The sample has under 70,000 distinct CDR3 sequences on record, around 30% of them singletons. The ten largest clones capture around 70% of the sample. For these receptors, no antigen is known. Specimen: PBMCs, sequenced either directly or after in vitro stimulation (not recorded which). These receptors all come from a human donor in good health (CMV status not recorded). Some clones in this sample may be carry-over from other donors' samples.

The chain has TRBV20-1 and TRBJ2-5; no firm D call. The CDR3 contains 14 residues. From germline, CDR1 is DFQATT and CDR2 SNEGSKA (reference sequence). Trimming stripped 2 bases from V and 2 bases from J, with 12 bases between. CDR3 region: CSARSGWVQETQYF. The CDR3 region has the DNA TGCAGTGCTAGATCGGGTTGGGTACAAGAGACCCAGTACTTC.

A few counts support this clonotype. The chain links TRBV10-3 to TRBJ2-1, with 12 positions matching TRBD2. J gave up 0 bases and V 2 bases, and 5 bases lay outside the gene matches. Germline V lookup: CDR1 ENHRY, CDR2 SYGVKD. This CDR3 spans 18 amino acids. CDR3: CAISEGLAGNSSYNEQFF. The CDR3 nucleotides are TGTGCCATCAGTGAGGGACTAGCGGGAAACTCCTCCTACAATGAGCAGTTCTTC.

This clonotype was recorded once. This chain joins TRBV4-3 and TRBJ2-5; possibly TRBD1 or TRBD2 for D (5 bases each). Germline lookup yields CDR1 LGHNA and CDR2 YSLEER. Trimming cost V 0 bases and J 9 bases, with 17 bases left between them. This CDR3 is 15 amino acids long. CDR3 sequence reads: CASSQEVGVFWAQYF. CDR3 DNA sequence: TGCGCCAGCAGCCAAGAGGTGGGGGTGTTTTGGGCCCAGTACTTC.

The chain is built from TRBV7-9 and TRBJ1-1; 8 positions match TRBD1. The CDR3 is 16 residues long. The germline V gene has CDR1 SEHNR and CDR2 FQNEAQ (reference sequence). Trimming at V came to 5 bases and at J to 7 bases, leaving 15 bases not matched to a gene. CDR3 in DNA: TGTGCCAGCAGCCGAAAGGGGGACAGGCCTCTGAGTGAAGCTTTCTTT. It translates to CASSRKGDRPLSEAFF.

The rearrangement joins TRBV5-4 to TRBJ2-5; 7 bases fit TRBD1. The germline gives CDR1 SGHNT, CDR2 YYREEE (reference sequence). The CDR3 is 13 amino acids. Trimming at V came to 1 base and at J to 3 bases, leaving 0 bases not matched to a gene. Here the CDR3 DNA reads TGTGCCAGCAGCTTGCAGGGGGAAGAGACCCAGTACTTC. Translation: CASSLQGEETQYF.

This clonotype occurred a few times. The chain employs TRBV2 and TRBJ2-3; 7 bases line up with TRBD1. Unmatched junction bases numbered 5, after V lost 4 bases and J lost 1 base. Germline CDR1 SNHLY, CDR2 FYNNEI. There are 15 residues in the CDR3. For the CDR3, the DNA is TGTGCCAGCAGTGGTCGGACAGGAGGCACAGATACGCAGTATTTT. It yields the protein CASSGRTGGTDTQYF.

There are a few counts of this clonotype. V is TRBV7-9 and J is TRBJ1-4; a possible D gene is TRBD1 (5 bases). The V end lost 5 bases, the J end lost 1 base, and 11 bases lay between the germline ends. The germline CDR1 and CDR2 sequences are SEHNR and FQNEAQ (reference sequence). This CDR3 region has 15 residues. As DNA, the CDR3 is TGTGCCAGCAGCCCCAGGGTGGGAACTAATGAAAAACTGTTTTTT. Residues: CASSPRVGTNEKLFF. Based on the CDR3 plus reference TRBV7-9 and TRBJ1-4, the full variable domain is DTGVSQNPRHKITKRGQNVTFRCDPISEHNRLYWYRQTLGQGPEFLTYFQNEAQLEKSRLLSDRFSAERPKGSFSTLEIQRTEQGDSAMYLCASSPRVGTNEKLFFGSGTQLSVL.

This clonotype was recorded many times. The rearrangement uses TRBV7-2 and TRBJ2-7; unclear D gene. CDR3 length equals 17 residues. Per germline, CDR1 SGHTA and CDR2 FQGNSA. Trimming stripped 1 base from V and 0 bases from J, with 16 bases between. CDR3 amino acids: CASSLGTATISSYEQYF. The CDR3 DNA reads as TGTGCCAGCAGCTTAGGGACGGCTACCATTAGCTCCTACGAGCAGTACTTC.

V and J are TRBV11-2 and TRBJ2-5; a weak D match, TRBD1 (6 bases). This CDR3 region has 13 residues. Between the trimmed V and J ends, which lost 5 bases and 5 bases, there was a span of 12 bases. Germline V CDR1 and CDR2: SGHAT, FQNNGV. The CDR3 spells CASSQGFGETQYF. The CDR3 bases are TGTGCCAGCAGCCAGGGGTTTGGGGAGACCCAGTACTTC.

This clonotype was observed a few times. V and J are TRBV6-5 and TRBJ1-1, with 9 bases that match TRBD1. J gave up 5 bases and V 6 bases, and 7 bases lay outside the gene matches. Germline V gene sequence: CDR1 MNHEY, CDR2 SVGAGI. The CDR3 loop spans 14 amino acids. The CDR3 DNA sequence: TGTGCCAGCAGACCACAGGGGGCCGGGACTGAAGCTTTCTTT. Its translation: CASRPQGAGTEAFF.

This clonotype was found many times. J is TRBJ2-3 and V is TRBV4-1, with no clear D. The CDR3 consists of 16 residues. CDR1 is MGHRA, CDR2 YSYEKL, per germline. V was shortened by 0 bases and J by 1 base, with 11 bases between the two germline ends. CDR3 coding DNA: TGCGCCAGCAGCCAAGATCCACAGCATGGCACAGATACGCAGTATTTT. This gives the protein CASSQDPQHGTDTQYF.

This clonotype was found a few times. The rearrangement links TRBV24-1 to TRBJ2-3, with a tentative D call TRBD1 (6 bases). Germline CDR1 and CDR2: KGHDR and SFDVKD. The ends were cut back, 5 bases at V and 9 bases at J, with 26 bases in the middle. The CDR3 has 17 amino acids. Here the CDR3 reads CATSGDPGVTPHGTQYF. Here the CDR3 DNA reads TGTGCCACCAGTGGGGATCCAGGGGTCACCCCACATGGAACGCAGTATTTT.

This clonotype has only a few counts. Here the CDR3 DNA reads TGTGCCAGCAGTCTTAGGACAGATCCCAGGTACGAGCAGTACTTC. Its protein product is CASSLRTDPRYEQYF. V and J are TRBV6-1 and TRBJ2-7; D may be TRBD1 (6 bases). Trimming took off 5 bases at V and 4 bases at J, with 18 bases between the two ends. CDR3 length: 15 amino acids. Germline V lookup: CDR1 MNHNS, CDR2 SASEGT.

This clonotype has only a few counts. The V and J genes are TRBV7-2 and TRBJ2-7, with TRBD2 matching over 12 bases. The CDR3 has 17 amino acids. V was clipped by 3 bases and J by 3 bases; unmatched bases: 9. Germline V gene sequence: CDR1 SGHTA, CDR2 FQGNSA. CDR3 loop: CASSFRLAGVGLYEQYF. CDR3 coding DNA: TGTGCCAGCAGCTTTAGACTAGCGGGAGTGGGACTCTACGAGCAGTACTTC.

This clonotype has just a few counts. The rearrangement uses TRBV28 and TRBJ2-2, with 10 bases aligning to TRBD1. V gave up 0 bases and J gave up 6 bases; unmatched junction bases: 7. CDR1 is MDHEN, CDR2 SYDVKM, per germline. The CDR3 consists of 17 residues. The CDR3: CASSLWDLTGGPGELFF. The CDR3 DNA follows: TGTGCCAGCAGTTTATGGGACCTGACAGGGGGCCCCGGGGAGCTGTTTTTT.

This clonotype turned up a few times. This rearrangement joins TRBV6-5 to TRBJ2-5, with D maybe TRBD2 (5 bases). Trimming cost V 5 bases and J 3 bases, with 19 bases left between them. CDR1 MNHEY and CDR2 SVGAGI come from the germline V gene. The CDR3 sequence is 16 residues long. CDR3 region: CASSPVLVITKETQYF. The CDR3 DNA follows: TGTGCCAGCAGTCCCGTACTAGTTATTACAAAAGAGACCCAGTACTTC.

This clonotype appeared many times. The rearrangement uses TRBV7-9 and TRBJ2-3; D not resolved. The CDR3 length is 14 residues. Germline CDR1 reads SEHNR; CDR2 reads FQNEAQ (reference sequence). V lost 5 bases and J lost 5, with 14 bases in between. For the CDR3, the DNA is TGTGCCAGCAGCCCGACCCCCACAGTAGATACGCAGTATTTT. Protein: CASSPTPTVDTQYF.

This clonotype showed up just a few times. CDR3 in amino acids: CASSPIGQGAGYGYTF. CDR3 bases: TGTGCCAGCAGTCCCATCGGACAGGGGGCGGGCTATGGCTACACCTTC. V and J are TRBV6-6 and TRBJ1-2, with TRBD1 matching 11 bases. CDR3 length: 16 amino acids. J gave up 4 bases and V 5 bases, and 9 bases lay outside the gene matches. The germline CDR1 and CDR2 sequences are MNHNY and SVGAGI (reference sequence).

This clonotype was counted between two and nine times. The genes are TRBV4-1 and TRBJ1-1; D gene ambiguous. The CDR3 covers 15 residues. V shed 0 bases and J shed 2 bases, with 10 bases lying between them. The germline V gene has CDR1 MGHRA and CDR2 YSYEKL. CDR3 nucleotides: TGCGCCAGCAGCCAAGATCCAGGAGCCAACACTGAAGCTTTCTTT. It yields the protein CASSQDPGANTEAFF.

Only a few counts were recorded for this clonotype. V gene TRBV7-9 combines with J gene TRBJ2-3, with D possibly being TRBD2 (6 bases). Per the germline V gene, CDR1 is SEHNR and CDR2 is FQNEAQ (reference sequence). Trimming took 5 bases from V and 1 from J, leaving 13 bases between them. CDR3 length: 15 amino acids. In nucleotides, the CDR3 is TGTGCCAGCAGCCGACCGGGACTCCGCACAGATACGCAGTATTTT. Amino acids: CASSRPGLRTDTQYF.

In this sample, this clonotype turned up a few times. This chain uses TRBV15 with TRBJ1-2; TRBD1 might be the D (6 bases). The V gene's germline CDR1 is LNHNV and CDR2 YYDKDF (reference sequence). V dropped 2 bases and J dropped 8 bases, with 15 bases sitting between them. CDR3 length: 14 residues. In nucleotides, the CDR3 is TGTGCCACCAGCAGACTACGGGAGGGGGAAGGCTACACCTTC. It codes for CATSRLREGEGYTF. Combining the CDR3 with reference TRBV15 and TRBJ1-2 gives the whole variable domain DAMVIQNPRYQVTQFGKPVTLSCSQTLNHNVMYWYQQKSSQAPKLLFHYYDKDFNNEADTPDNFQSRRPNTSFCFLDIRSPGLGDTAMYLCATSRLREGEGYTFGSGTRLTVV.

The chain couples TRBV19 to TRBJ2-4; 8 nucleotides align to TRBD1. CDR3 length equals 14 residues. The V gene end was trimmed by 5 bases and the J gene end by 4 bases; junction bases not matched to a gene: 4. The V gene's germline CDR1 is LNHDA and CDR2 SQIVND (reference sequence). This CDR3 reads CASSLGQGKNIQYF. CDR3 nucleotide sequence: TGTGCCAGTAGTTTAGGACAGGGTAAAAACATTCAGTACTTC.

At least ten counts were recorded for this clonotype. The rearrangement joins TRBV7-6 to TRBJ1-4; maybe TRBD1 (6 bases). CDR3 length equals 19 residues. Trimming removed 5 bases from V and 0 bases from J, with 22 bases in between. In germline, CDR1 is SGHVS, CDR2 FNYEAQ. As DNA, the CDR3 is TGTGCCAGCAGCACCAACCCCGCCGGGACAAGAACAACTAATGAAAAACTGTTTTTT. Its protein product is CASSTNPAGTRTTNEKLFF.

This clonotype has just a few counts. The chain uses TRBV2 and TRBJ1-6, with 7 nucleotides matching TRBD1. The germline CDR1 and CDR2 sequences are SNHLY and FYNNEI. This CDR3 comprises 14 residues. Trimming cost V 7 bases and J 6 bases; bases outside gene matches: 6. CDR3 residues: CASITTGANSPLHF. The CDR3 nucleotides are TGTGCCAGCATTACTACAGGGGCTAATTCACCCCTCCACTTT. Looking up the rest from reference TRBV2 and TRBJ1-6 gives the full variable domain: EPEVTQTPSHQVTQMGQEVILRCVPISNHLYFYWYRQILGQKVEFLVSFYNNEISEKSEIFDDQFSVERPDGSNFTLKIRSTKLEDSAMYFCASITTGANSPLHFGNGTRLTVT.

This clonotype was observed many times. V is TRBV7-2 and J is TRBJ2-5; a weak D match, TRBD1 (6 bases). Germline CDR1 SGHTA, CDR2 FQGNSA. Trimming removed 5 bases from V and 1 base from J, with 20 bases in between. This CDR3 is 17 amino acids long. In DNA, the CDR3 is TGTGCCAGCAGCGTACCCATAACAGGGAATTTCCAAGAGACCCAGTACTTC. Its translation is CASSVPITGNFQETQYF.

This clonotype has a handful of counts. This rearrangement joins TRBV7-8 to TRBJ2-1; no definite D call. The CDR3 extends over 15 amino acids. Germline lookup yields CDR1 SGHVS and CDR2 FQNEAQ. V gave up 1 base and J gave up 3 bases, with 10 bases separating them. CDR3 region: CASSLDEDLYNEQFF. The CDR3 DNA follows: TGTGCCAGCAGCTTAGACGAGGACCTCTACAATGAGCAGTTCTTC.

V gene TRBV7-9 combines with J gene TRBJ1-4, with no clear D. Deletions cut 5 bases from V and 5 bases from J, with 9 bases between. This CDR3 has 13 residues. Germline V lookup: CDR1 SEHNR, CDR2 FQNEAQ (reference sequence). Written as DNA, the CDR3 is TGTGCCAGCAGCCCACCCGAAAATGAAAAACTGTTTTTT. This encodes CASSPPENEKLFF.

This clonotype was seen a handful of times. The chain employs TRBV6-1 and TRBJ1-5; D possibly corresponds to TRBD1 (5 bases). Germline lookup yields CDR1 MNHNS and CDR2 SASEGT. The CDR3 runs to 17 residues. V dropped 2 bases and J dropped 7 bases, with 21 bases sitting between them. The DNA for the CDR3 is TGTGCCAGCAGTGAATTCGCCGCTGCTGGGACCGGACAGCCCCAGCATTTT. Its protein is CASSEFAAAGTGQPQHF.